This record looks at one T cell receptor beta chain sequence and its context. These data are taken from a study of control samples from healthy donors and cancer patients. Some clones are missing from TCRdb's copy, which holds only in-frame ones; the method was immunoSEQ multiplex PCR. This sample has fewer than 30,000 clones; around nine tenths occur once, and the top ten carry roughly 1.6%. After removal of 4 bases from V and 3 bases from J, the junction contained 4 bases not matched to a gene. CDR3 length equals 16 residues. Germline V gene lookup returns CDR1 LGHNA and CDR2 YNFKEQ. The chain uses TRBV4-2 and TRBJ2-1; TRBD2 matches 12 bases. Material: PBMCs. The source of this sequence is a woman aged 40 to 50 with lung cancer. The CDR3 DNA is TGTGCCAGCAGCCGGGCGACTAGCGGGGGCTACAATGAGCAGTTCTTC. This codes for CASSRATSGGYNEQFF.